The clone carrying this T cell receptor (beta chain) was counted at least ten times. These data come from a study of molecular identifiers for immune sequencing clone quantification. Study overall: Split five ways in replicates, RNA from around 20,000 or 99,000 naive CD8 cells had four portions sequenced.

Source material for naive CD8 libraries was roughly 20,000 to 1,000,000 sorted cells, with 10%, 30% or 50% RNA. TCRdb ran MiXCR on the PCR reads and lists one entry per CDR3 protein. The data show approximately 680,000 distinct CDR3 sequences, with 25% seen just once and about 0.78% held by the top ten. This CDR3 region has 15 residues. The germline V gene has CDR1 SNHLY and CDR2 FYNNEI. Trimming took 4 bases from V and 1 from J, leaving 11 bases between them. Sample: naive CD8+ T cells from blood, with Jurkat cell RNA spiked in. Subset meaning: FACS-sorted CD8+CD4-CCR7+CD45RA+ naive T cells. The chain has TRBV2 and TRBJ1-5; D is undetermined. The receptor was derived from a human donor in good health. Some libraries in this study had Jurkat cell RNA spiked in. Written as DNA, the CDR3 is TGTGCCAGCAGTGGGGAGGCGACGAGCAATCAGCCCCAGCATTTT. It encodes CASSGEATSNQPQHF.